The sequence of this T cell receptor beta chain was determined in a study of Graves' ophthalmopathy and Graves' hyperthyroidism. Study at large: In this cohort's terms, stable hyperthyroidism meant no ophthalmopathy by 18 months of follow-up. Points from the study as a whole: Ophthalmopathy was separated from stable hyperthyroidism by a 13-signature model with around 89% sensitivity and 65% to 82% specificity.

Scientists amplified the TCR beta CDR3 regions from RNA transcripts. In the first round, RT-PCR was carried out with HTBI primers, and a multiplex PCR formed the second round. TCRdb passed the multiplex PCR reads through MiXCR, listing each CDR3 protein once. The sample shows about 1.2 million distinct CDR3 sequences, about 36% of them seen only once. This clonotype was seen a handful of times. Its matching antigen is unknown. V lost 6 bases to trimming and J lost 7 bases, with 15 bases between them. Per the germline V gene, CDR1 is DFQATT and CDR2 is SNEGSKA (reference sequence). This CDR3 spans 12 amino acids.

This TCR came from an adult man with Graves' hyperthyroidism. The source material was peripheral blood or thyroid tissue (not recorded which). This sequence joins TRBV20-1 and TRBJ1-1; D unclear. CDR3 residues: CSAATTDLEAFF. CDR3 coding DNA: TGCAGTGCCGCAACAACGGATCTTGAAGCTTTCTTT.